Listed here is a single TCR beta chain. Patients with stable or active relapsing-remitting disease, all of them treatment-naive, made up the multiple sclerosis controls. TEMRA cells were FACS-enriched, unlike CD8+ and CD4+ T cells, which were negatively isolated. This sample was taken from a study of CD8 T cells in Susac syndrome. Reverse transcription of about 0.45 to 1 ug RNA was performed with random hexamers. By means of immunoSEQ multiplex PCR, TCR beta CDR3 spanning 54 Vbeta and 13 Jbeta underwent amplification. TCRdb redid the calling of the immunoSEQ multiplex PCR reads with MiXCR, one entry per CDR3 protein. The sample contains fewer than 350,000 distinct CDR3 sequences, roughly 85% of which appear only once. The CDR3 covers 13 residues. Germline lookup yields CDR1 MNHEY and CDR2 SVGAGI. J was trimmed by 3 bases and V by 9 bases; bases with no gene match: 7.

Sequenced sample: CD8+ T cells from PBMCs. The rearrangement joins TRBV6-5 to TRBJ2-7; 8 positions match TRBD1. This clonotype was sampled from a human donor with multiple sclerosis. CDR3 protein: CASRQGRLYEQYF. The CDR3 region has the DNA TGTGCCAGTCGACAGGGGAGGCTCTACGAGCAGTACTTC.